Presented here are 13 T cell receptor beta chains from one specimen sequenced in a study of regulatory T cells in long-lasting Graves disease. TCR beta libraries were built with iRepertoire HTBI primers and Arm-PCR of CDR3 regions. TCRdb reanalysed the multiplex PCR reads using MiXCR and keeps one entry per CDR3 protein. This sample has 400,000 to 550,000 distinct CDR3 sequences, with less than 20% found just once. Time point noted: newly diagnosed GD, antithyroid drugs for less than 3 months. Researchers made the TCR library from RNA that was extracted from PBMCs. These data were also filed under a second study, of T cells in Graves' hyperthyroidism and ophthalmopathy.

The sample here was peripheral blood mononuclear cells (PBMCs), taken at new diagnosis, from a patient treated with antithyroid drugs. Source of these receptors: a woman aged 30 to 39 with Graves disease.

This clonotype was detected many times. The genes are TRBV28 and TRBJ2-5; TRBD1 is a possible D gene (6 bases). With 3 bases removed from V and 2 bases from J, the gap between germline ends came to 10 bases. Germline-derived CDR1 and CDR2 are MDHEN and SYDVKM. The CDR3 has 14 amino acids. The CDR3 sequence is CASSLPGQQETQYF. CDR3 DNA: TGTGCCAGCAGTTTGCCCGGACAGCAAGAGACCCAGTACTTC.

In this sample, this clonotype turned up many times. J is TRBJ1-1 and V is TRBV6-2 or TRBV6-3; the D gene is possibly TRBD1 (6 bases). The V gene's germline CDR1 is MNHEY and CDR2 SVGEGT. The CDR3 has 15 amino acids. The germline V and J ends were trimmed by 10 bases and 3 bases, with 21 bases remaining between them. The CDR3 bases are TGTGCCATTTCAAACGGCCTCGGGGGCTACACTGAAGCTTTCTTT. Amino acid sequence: CAISNGLGGYTEAFF.

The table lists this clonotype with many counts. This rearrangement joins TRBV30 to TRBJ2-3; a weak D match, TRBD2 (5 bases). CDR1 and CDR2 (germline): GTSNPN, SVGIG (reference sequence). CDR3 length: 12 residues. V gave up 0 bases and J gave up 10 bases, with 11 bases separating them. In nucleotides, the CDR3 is TGTGCCTGGAGTGTTCCGAGGGTGGCGCAGTATTTT. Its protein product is CAWSVPRVAQYF. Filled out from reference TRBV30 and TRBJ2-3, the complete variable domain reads SQTIHQWPATLVQPVGSPLSLECTVEGTSNPNLYWYRQAAGRGLQLLFYSVGIGQISSEVPQNLSASRPQDRQFILSSKKLLLSDSGFYLCAWSVPRVAQYFGPGTRLTVL.

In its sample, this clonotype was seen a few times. The DNA for the CDR3 is TGTGCCAGCAGTCCTACCCGGGCTGCATCTGGGGCCAACGTCCTGACTTTC. Encoded protein: CASSPTRAASGANVLTF. The V call is TRBV27, the J call TRBJ2-6; D call uncertain. CDR1 is MNHEY, CDR2 SMNVEV, per germline (reference sequence). V was clipped by 5 bases and J by 1 base, with 15 bases between them. This CDR3 spans 17 amino acids. The entire variable domain, with the rest obtained from reference TRBV27 and TRBJ2-6, is as follows: EAQVTQNPRYLITVTGKKLTVTCSQNMNHEYMSWYRQDPGLGLRQIYYSMNVEVTDKGDVPEGYKVSRKEKRNFPLILESPSPNQTSLYFCASSPTRAASGANVLTFGAGSRLTVL.

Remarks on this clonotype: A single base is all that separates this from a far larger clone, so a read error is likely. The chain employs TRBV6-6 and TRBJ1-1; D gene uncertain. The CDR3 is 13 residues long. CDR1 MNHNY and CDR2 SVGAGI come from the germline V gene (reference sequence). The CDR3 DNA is TGTGCCAGCAGTTACTCGACGGGTTATGAAGCTTCCTTT. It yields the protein CASSYSTGYEASF.

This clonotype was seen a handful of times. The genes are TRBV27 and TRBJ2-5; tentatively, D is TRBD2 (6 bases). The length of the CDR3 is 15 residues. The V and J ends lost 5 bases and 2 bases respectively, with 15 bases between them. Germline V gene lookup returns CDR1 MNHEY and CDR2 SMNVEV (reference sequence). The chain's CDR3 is CASSPDLGGQETQYF. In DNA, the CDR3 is TGTGCCAGCAGTCCCGACCTGGGGGGACAAGAGACCCAGTACTTC.

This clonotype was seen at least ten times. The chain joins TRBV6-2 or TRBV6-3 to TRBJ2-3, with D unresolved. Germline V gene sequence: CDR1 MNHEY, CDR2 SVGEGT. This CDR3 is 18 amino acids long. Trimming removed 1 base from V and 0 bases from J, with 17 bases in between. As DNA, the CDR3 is TGTGCCAGCAGTTACTTACCCCCTTCTGTGAGGAGCACAGATACGCAGTATTTT. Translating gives CASSYLPPSVRSTDTQYF.

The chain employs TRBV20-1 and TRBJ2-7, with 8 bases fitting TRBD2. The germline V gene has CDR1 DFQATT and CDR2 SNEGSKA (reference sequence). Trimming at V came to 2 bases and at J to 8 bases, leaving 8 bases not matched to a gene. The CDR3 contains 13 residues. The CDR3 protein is CSARLRGGHKQYF. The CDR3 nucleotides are TGCAGTGCTAGACTACGGGGGGGTCACAAGCAGTACTTC.

CDR3 in amino acids: CASSSMDGNNSPLHF. CDR3 sequence (DNA): TGTGCCAGCAGCTCGATGGACGGGAATAATTCACCCCTCCACTTT. This chain joins TRBV13 and TRBJ1-6; D uncertain. V gave up 4 bases and J gave up 5 bases, with 12 bases separating them. Germline lookup yields CDR1 PRHDT and CDR2 FYEKMQ (reference sequence). The CDR3 consists of 15 residues. The entire variable domain, with the rest obtained from reference TRBV13 and TRBJ1-6, is as follows: AAGVIQSPRHLIKEKRETATLKCYPIPRHDTVYWYQQGPGQDPQFLISFYEKMQSDKGSIPDRFSAQQFSDYHSELNMSSLELGDSALYFCASSSMDGNNSPLHFGNGTRLTVT.

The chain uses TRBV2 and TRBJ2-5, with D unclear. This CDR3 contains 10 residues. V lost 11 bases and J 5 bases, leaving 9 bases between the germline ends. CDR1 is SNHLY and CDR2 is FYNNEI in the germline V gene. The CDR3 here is CAGSQETQYF. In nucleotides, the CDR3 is TGTGCCGGCTCCCAGGAGACCCAGTACTTC.

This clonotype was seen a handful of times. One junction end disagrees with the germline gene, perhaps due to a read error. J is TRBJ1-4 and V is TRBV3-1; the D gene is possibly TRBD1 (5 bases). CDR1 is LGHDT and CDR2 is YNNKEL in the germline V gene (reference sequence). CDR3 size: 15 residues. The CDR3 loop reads CASSQGGTLDEKLLF. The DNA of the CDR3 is TGTGCCAGCAGCCAAGGGGGGACGCTGGATGAAAAACTGCTTTTT.

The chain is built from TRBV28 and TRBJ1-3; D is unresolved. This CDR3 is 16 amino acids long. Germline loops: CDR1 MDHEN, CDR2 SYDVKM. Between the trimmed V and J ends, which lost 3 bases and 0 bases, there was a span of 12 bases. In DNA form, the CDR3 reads TGTGCCAGCAGTTTCTTGGGAGAGGTCTCTGGAAACACCATATATTTT. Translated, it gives CASSFLGEVSGNTIYF.

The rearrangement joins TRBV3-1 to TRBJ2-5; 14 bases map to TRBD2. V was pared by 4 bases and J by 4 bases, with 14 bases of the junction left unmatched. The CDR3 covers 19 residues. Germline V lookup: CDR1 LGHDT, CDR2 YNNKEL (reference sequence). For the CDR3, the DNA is TGTGCCAGCAGCCTACCCCGCCCGGGACTAGCGGGAGACGGAGAGACCCAGTACTTC. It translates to CASSLPRPGLAGDGETQYF.